The 21 T cell receptor beta chains reported below all come from one sample, sequenced in a study of identical twins. Each CDR3 protein gets one entry after TCRdb re-called the 5' RACE reads with MiXCR. The data contain hundreds of thousands of distinct CDR3 sequences, under 9.5% of them singletons. The same data also contributed to another study, on yellow fever vaccine responses in identical twins.

Sequenced input: memory (CD45RO+) T cells sorted from blood. These receptors all stem from a woman between 18 and 29 years old in good health.

This clonotype was counted many times. The chain joins TRBV14 to TRBJ2-5; 7 bases agree with TRBD1. Germline lookup yields CDR1 SGHDN and CDR2 FVKESK. V was pared by 1 base and J by 5 bases, with 4 bases of the junction left unmatched. The CDR3 is made up of 14 amino acids. The CDR3 bases are TGTGCCAGCAGCCAAGCGACAGGGTTGGAGACCCAGTACTTC. The encoded protein is CASSQATGLETQYF.

This clonotype was recorded many times. V is TRBV28 and J is TRBJ1-3, with no clear D. The CDR3 is 14 amino acids. Germline V gives CDR1 MDHEN, CDR2 SYDVKM. The V end lost 6 bases, the J end lost 0 bases, and 9 bases lay between the germline ends. CDR3 in amino acids: CASSRADSGNTIYF. The CDR3, as DNA: TGTGCCAGCAGCCGGGCCGACTCTGGAAACACCATATATTTT. Variable domain in full (rest from reference TRBV28 and TRBJ1-3): DVKVTQSSRYLVKRTGEKVFLECVQDMDHENMFWYRQDPGLGLRLIYFSYDVKMKEKGDIPEGYSVSREKKERFSLILESASTNQTSMYLCASSRADSGNTIYFGEGSWLTVV.

This clonotype has more than one count but fewer than ten. The chain links TRBV2 to TRBJ2-4, with TRBD2 matching over 14 bases. Germline V gene lookup returns CDR1 SNHLY and CDR2 FYNNEI. Losses at the gene ends were 8 bases for V and 5 bases for J; bases not matched to a gene: 2. The length of the CDR3 is 14 residues. The CDR3 is CASGGLAGENIQYF. CDR3 in DNA: TGTGCCAGCGGGGGACTAGCGGGAGAAAACATTCAGTACTTC.

This clonotype occurred many times. V is TRBV5-5 and J is TRBJ2-7, with TRBD1 identical over 8 bases. V lost 2 bases and J lost 6; bases outside the gene matches: 4. This CDR3 is 13 amino acids long. Germline V gene data show CDR1 as SGHKS and CDR2 as YYEKEE (reference sequence). CDR3: CASSFTDRGEQYF. As DNA, the CDR3 is TGTGCCAGCAGCTTCACCGACAGGGGCGAGCAGTACTTC.

The chain has TRBV20-1 and TRBJ1-2, with a weak D call TRBD1 (6 bases). The CDR3 runs 12 residues. The germline V gene encodes CDR1 DFQATT and CDR2 SNEGSKA (reference sequence). Trimming shortened V by 4 bases and J by 2 bases, and 8 bases separated the two germline ends. The chain's CDR3 is CSANTGNYGYTF. The CDR3 DNA follows: TGCAGTGCTAATACAGGGAACTATGGCTACACCTTC.

This clonotype was counted many times. The chain is built from TRBV29-1 and TRBJ1-2; weak D call: TRBD1 (6 bases). The CDR3 totals 13 residues. V gave up 6 bases and J gave up 4 bases, with 15 bases separating them. CDR1 SQVTM and CDR2 ANQGSEA come from the germline V gene. The CDR3 sequence is CSVGEDSFYGYTF. DNA of the CDR3: TGCAGCGTGGGGGAGGACAGCTTCTATGGCTACACCTTC.

This clonotype occurred many times. The genes are TRBV9 and TRBJ2-2; 10 nucleotides align to TRBD2. The CDR3 sequence is 17 residues long. Germline values: CDR1 SGDLS, CDR2 YYNGEE. The ends lost 4 bases at V and 2 bases at J; junction bases unmatched: 8. In DNA form, the CDR3 reads TGTGCCAGCAGCCACCGAGCGGGAGGGCCCAACACCGGGGAGCTGTTTTTT. Translating gives CASSHRAGGPNTGELFF.

A few counts support this clonotype. Here the CDR3 DNA reads TGTGCCACCAGTGAGGGGACCGGGACAGACCTTCAAGAGACCCAGTACTTC. This encodes CATSEGTGTDLQETQYF. This chain uses TRBV24-1 with TRBJ2-5; 7 bases agree with TRBD1. Trimming took 4 bases from V and 2 from J; bases not matched to a gene: 12. From germline, CDR1 is KGHDR and CDR2 SFDVKD. The CDR3 has 17 amino acids.

This clonotype was detected a few times. This chain links TRBV6-1 with TRBJ2-1; TRBD2 matches 7 bases. Trimming cost V 10 bases and J 8 bases; bases outside gene matches: 11. This CDR3 spans 13 amino acids. Germline V gene lookup returns CDR1 MNHNS and CDR2 SASEGT. CDR3 nucleotide sequence: TGTGCCATCTGGGGCGGGAGCTGGCATGAGCAGTTCTTC. It yields the protein CAIWGGSWHEQFF.

The rearrangement links TRBV25-1 to TRBJ2-1, with 14 bases aligning to TRBD2. With V trimmed by 2 bases and J by 0 bases, 15 bases remained unmatched. CDR1 is MGHDK and CDR2 is SYGVNS in the germline V gene. This CDR3 has 22 amino acids. This CDR3 reads CASSEIPDRGLAGAHSYNEQFF. Written as DNA, the CDR3 is TGTGCCAGCAGTGAAATCCCCGACAGGGGACTAGCGGGAGCCCACTCCTACAATGAGCAGTTCTTC.

The rearrangement links TRBV6-1 to TRBJ2-2; D not resolved. Germline CDR1 MNHNS, CDR2 SASEGT. Deletions cut 2 bases from V and 3 bases from J, with 7 bases between. The CDR3 length is 14 residues. DNA for the CDR3: TGTGCCAGCAGTGAACCGATCGACACCGGGGAGCTGTTTTTT. This encodes CASSEPIDTGELFF.

V and J are TRBV5-1 and TRBJ2-2; maybe TRBD2 (6 bases). Per germline, CDR1 SGHRS and CDR2 YFSETQ. The CDR3 length is 16 residues. Trimming took off 3 bases at V and 4 bases at J, with 16 bases between the two ends. The CDR3 nucleotides are TGCGCCAGCAGCTACATTCCCCTAGCGAGCACCGGGGAGCTGTTTTTT. Translating it yields CASSYIPLASTGELFF. Full variable domain (rest looked up from reference TRBV5-1 and TRBJ2-2): KAGVTQTPRYLIKTRGQQVTLSCSPISGHRSVSWYQQTPGQGLQFLFEYFSETQRNKGNFPGRFSGRQFSNSRSEMNVSTLELGDSALYLCASSYIPLASTGELFFGEGSRLTVL.

In this sample, this clonotype turned up many times. The rearrangement joins TRBV5-1 to TRBJ2-2; unclear D gene. The V gene lost 4 bases and the J gene lost 2 bases, with 6 bases spanning the gap. The germline gives CDR1 SGHRS, CDR2 YFSETQ. CDR3 length equals 13 residues. The CDR3 region is CASSGINTGELFF. DNA for the CDR3: TGCGCCAGCAGCGGAATAAACACCGGGGAGCTGTTTTTT. Variable domain in full (rest from reference TRBV5-1 and TRBJ2-2): KAGVTQTPRYLIKTRGQQVTLSCSPISGHRSVSWYQQTPGQGLQFLFEYFSETQRNKGNFPGRFSGRQFSNSRSEMNVSTLELGDSALYLCASSGINTGELFFGEGSRLTVL.

V and J are TRBV3-1 and TRBJ2-5, with a weak D call TRBD1 (6 bases). The CDR3 covers 16 residues. Trimming took off 3 bases at V and 2 bases at J, with 16 bases between the two ends. Per the germline V gene, CDR1 is LGHDT and CDR2 is YNNKEL (reference sequence). The CDR3 region has the DNA TGTGCCAGCAGCCATCCCGTTACAGGGAATCAAGAGACCCAGTACTTC. Its translation is CASSHPVTGNQETQYF.

This clonotype was counted only a few times. This chain's CDR3 is CSVSAGGQKLFF. The CDR3 coding sequence is TGCAGCGTTAGTGCTGGGGGCCAAAAACTGTTTTTT. The V and J genes are TRBV29-1 and TRBJ1-4, with D possibly being TRBD1 (6 bases). The germline V gene has CDR1 SQVTM and CDR2 ANQGSEA. The CDR3 length is 12 residues. Trimming took off 5 bases at V and 9 bases at J, with 13 bases between the two ends.

This clonotype was counted ten times or more. The chain has TRBV29-1 and TRBJ1-1, with D maybe TRBD1 (5 bases). From germline, CDR1 is SQVTM and CDR2 ANQGSEA. Trimming took off 1 base at V and 0 bases at J, with 9 bases between the two ends. The CDR3 sequence is 14 residues long. The CDR3 loop is CSVEAGLMNTEAFF. The CDR3 DNA reads TGCAGCGTTGAAGCAGGGCTTATGAACACTGAAGCTTTCTTT.

This clonotype was detected ten times or more. The chain has TRBV12-3 or TRBV12-4 and TRBJ2-1; 13 bases fit TRBD2. This CDR3 has 16 amino acids. V shed 7 bases and J 9 bases; nucleotides not matched to a gene: 12. The CDR3 sequence is CASIDTTSGRAGEQFF. CDR3 nucleotides: TGTGCCAGCATTGACACCACTAGCGGGAGGGCCGGTGAGCAGTTCTTC.

This clonotype has ten or more counts. The chain employs TRBV12-3 or TRBV12-4 and TRBJ2-2; TRBD2 might be the D (5 bases). V was clipped by 8 bases and J by 0 bases, with 10 bases between them. The CDR3 has 14 residues. This chain's CDR3 is CASPRASNTGELFF. The CDR3 bases are TGTGCCAGCCCGAGGGCCTCGAACACCGGGGAGCTGTTTTTT.

This clonotype has at least ten counts. This rearrangement joins TRBV5-1 to TRBJ2-2; the match to TRBD1 covers 9 bases. This CDR3 spans 18 amino acids. V shed 3 bases and J 3 bases; nucleotides not matched to a gene: 12. Germline CDR1 SGHRS, CDR2 YFSETQ. Here the CDR3 reads CASSSGSTGGEDTGELFF. The CDR3 coding sequence is TGCGCCAGCAGCTCGGGGTCTACAGGGGGCGAGGACACCGGGGAGCTGTTTTTT.

This clonotype was found a few times. The chain uses TRBV6-1 and TRBJ1-2; D gene ambiguous. The V end lost 2 bases, the J end lost 4 bases, and 11 bases lay between the germline ends. This CDR3 spans 14 amino acids. Germline V gene data show CDR1 as MNHNS and CDR2 as SASEGT. CDR3 DNA: TGTGCCAGCAGTGAATTTAGGCAGGTCTATGGCTACACCTTC. Translating it yields CASSEFRQVYGYTF.

This clonotype has only a few counts. The CDR3 loop reads CASSFGGIYYNEQFF. CDR3 DNA: TGTGCCAGCAGCTTCGGCGGCATCTACTACAATGAGCAGTTCTTC. The chain recombines TRBV7-9 with TRBJ2-1; D gene uncertain. The V end lost 3 bases, the J end lost 3 bases, and 12 bases lay between the germline ends. Per germline, CDR1 SEHNR and CDR2 FQNEAQ (reference sequence). The CDR3 contains 15 residues.